Below are 20 T cell receptor beta chains sequenced from a single sample in a study of blood T cells in healthy people across ages. Primers used in a second PCR of about 6 to 12 cycles were a sample-barcoded 5' primer and a J-beta primer mix. MiXCR, run by TCRdb on the 5' RACE reads, gives a single entry per CDR3 protein. The profile covers about 640,000 distinct CDR3 sequences, with roughly 53% appearing a single time and 30% to 45% taken by the ten largest. The sample taken for sequencing was blood. The receptors were sampled from a man aged 60 to 75 in good health.

The chain employs TRBV3-1 and TRBJ2-1; D is unresolved. The germline gives CDR1 LGHDT, CDR2 YNNKEL (reference sequence). V lost 1 base and J lost 9, with 10 bases in between. The CDR3 is made up of 13 amino acids. Written as DNA, the CDR3 is TGTGCCAGCAGCCAAGGTAGGGTGCGTGAGCAGTTCTTC. Protein: CASSQGRVREQFF.

The table lists this clonotype with a few counts. The junction does not match germline at one end; this may be a read error. The gene calls are TRBV4-1 and TRBJ1-2, with a tentative D call TRBD1 (6 bases). The CDR3 covers 16 residues. The germline gives CDR1 MGHRA, CDR2 YSYEKL. The CDR3, as DNA: TGCGCCAGCAGTCAAGATATGGGTCCGACAGGATACGGCTACACCTTC. Its translation: CASSQDMGPTGYGYTF.

The V gene is TRBV10-3, the J gene TRBJ2-1; D not certain. V was trimmed by 6 bases and J by 0 bases, leaving 15 bases between them. The CDR3 is 16 amino acids. The germline V gene encodes CDR1 ENHRY and CDR2 SYGVKD. DNA for the CDR3: TGTGCCATCAGCCCCTGGTTAGGGAACTCCTACAATGAGCAGTTCTTC. Protein product: CAISPWLGNSYNEQFF.

This chain links TRBV20-1 with TRBJ2-6; D remains ambiguous. CDR3 size: 13 residues. Germline CDR1 DFQATT, CDR2 SNEGSKA (reference sequence). With 5 bases removed from V and 1 base from J, the gap between germline ends came to 6 bases. CDR3 sequence reads: CSASTSGANVLTF. Written as DNA, the CDR3 is TGCAGTGCTTCTACGTCTGGGGCCAACGTCCTGACTTTC.

V usage is TRBV4-3 and J usage is TRBJ2-2; D uncertain. Germline lookup yields CDR1 LGHNA and CDR2 YSLEER. Trimming took off 0 bases at V and 4 bases at J, with 6 bases between the two ends. This CDR3 has 14 amino acids. This CDR3 is CASSQERSTGELFF. The CDR3 DNA reads TGCGCCAGCAGCCAAGAGAGGAGCACCGGGGAGCTGTTTTTT.

This clonotype has only a few counts. The chain uses TRBV29-1 and TRBJ1-2, with TRBD1 as a possible D gene (5 bases). This CDR3 region has 14 residues. The germline V gene encodes CDR1 SQVTM and CDR2 ANQGSEA. Trimming stripped 4 bases from V and 1 base from J, with 13 bases between. Here the CDR3 reads CSVGWQGVNYGYTF. CDR3 DNA sequence: TGCAGCGTTGGATGGCAAGGGGTTAACTATGGCTACACCTTC.

There are a few counts of this clonotype. V usage is TRBV10-1 and J usage is TRBJ2-3; unclear D gene. CDR3 length: 16 residues. Trimming left V 2 bases short and J 0 bases short, with 12 bases between. From germline, CDR1 is WNHNN and CDR2 SYGVQD (reference sequence). CDR3 DNA: TGCGCCAGCAGTGAGATGGTAGGACGCAGCACAGATACGCAGTATTTT. Translated, it gives CASSEMVGRSTDTQYF.

This clonotype was picked up a small number of times. The genes are TRBV29-1 and TRBJ1-1, with D perhaps matching TRBD1 (5 bases). V was pared by 7 bases and J by 1 base, with 13 bases between. Germline V CDR1 and CDR2: SQVTM, ANQGSEA. CDR3 length equals 13 residues. The CDR3 region is CSAGDVGNTEAFF. The CDR3 DNA follows: TGCAGCGCCGGGGACGTGGGGAACACTGAAGCTTTCTTT.

The rearrangement uses TRBV2 and TRBJ2-3; possibly TRBD1 for D (5 bases). Germline assignment: CDR1 SNHLY and CDR2 FYNNEI. Between the trimmed V and J ends, which lost 7 bases and 0 bases, there was a span of 11 bases. The CDR3 runs 14 residues. CDR3 DNA: TGTGCCAGCATGAAGGGGTCGAGCACAGATACGCAGTATTTT. Its translation: CASMKGSSTDTQYF.

This clonotype was seen more than once but under ten times. The genes are TRBV20-1 and TRBJ2-5; 7 nucleotides line up with TRBD2. CDR3 length equals 15 residues. V dropped 4 bases and J dropped 1; count of bases not matched to a gene: 9. Per the germline V gene, CDR1 is DFQATT and CDR2 is SNEGSKA (reference sequence). This chain's CDR3 is CSAILAVGSQETQYF. The CDR3 coding sequence is TGCAGTGCTATCCTAGCGGTCGGGTCCCAAGAGACCCAGTACTTC.

CDR3 residues: CSALGSTDTQYF. The CDR3 DNA reads TGCAGTGCTTTAGGGAGCACAGATACGCAGTATTTT. V and J are TRBV20-1 and TRBJ2-3; D unresolved. Looked up from germline, CDR1 is DFQATT and CDR2 is SNEGSKA (reference sequence). V was cut by 5 bases and J by 0 bases, with 6 bases left in between. The CDR3 length is 12 residues.

The rearrangement joins TRBV5-6 to TRBJ1-2; a possible D gene is TRBD1 (6 bases). Trimming took off 4 bases at V and 8 bases at J, with 15 bases between the two ends. The CDR3 is 13 residues long. Germline assignment: CDR1 SGHDT and CDR2 YYEEEE. The CDR3: CASSPDRRRGYTF. CDR3 in DNA: TGTGCCAGCAGCCCTGACAGGCGCCGCGGCTACACCTTC.

A few counts support this clonotype. V and J are TRBV7-2 and TRBJ2-7, with TRBD2 identical over 8 bases. CDR3 length equals 15 residues. V trimming: 1 base; J trimming: 2 bases; junction bases outside the gene matches: 4. CDR1 and CDR2 from the germline V gene are SGHTA and FQGNSA. The CDR3 DNA reads TGTGCCAGCAGCTTAGGAGCGGGGGCCGCCTACGAGCAGTACTTC. Residues: CASSLGAGAAYEQYF.

V gene TRBV10-3 combines with J gene TRBJ1-5, with 7 bases that match TRBD1. V was clipped by 5 bases and J by 11 bases; unmatched bases: 12. The CDR3 has 14 residues. CDR1 ENHRY and CDR2 SYGVKD come from the germline V gene. CDR3 sequence (DNA): TGTGCCATCAGTCAAGGGACAGAAACCTCAGCCCAGCATTTT. Translation gives CAISQGTETSAQHF.

The chain couples TRBV6-1 to TRBJ1-1; possibly TRBD1 for D (5 bases). V gave up 7 bases and J gave up 4 bases, with 16 bases separating them. The germline V gene encodes CDR1 MNHNS and CDR2 SASEGT. The CDR3 loop spans 14 amino acids. The CDR3 loop is CASTTRWDGTEAFF. The DNA of the CDR3 is TGTGCCAGCACTACCCGATGGGACGGCACTGAAGCTTTCTTT.

J is TRBJ1-1 and V is TRBV29-1; no firm D call. Germline CDR1 SQVTM, CDR2 ANQGSEA. The CDR3 has 13 amino acids. V gave up 7 bases and J gave up 2 bases, with 14 bases separating them. CDR3: CSASSSGNTEAFF. CDR3 nucleotide sequence: TGCAGCGCCTCCTCTTCCGGTAACACTGAAGCTTTCTTT.

The chain links TRBV20-1 to TRBJ2-1, with 8 bases fitting TRBD2. Germline V gene sequence: CDR1 DFQATT, CDR2 SNEGSKA (reference sequence). The CDR3 spans 15 residues. After removal of 5 bases from V and 0 bases from J, the junction contained 6 bases not matched to a gene. For the CDR3, the DNA is TGCAGTGCTTCGGGGGGGCCGAGCTCCTACAATGAGCAGTTCTTC. This codes for CSASGGPSSYNEQFF.

The DNA of the CDR3 is TGCAGTGCTAGAGATATACAGGCGAATAATTCACCCCTCCACTTT. Translating it yields CSARDIQANNSPLHF. The chain employs TRBV20-1 and TRBJ1-6; tentatively, D is TRBD1 (5 bases). The length of the CDR3 is 15 residues. Trimming took off 0 bases at V and 5 bases at J, with 11 bases between the two ends. The germline gives CDR1 DFQATT, CDR2 SNEGSKA (reference sequence).

V usage is TRBV28 and J usage is TRBJ2-5; D perhaps matches TRBD2 (6 bases). The J call may be mistaken, given a closer DNA end match to TRBJ2-7. Germline values: CDR1 MDHEN, CDR2 SYDVKM. The CDR3 sequence is 14 residues long. The DNA of the CDR3 is TGTGCCAGCAGTTTAGGTGGAGGGATCTACGAGCAGTACTTC. As protein: CASSLGGGIYEQYF.

The CDR3 nucleotides are TGCAGTGCTAGAGCCTGGGACTCCAGCTCCTACAATGAGCAGTTCTTC. The encoded protein is CSARAWDSSSYNEQFF. The chain is built from TRBV20-1 and TRBJ2-1, with D tentatively TRBD2 (6 bases). The CDR3 length is 16 residues. Germline V gene lookup returns CDR1 DFQATT and CDR2 SNEGSKA (reference sequence). Trimming left V 1 base short and J 0 bases short, with 13 bases between.